This TCR beta chain is from a study of cytomegalovirus exposure and HLA in healthy donors. Study background: Early release data held 75 million to 100 million unique TCRs from HLA-typed donors.

General observations from the study: Analyses of presence/absence relied on an assumption of roughly uniform sequencing depth across donors.

Germline CDR1 is LNHDA and CDR2 is SQIVND (reference sequence). CDR3 length: 15 amino acids. J gave up 5 bases and V 6 bases, and 8 bases lay outside the gene matches. The PCR had 60 Vbeta and 13 Jbeta primers. Only in-frame clones appear in the TCRdb table, and some are missing; sequencing was by immunoSEQ multiplex PCR. The sample lists 140,000 to 150,000 clones; about three fifths were seen once. Of note for this clone: The target antigen is unknown.

V gene TRBV19 combines with J gene TRBJ2-1, with TRBD2 matching over 9 bases. The sequenced sample consisted of PBMCs. The clonotype was recovered from a male donor in good health and CMV-seronegative. CDR3: CASRPRGGQDNEQFF. As DNA, the CDR3 is TGTGCCAGTAGACCGCGGGGGGGCCAGGACAATGAGCAGTTCTTC.